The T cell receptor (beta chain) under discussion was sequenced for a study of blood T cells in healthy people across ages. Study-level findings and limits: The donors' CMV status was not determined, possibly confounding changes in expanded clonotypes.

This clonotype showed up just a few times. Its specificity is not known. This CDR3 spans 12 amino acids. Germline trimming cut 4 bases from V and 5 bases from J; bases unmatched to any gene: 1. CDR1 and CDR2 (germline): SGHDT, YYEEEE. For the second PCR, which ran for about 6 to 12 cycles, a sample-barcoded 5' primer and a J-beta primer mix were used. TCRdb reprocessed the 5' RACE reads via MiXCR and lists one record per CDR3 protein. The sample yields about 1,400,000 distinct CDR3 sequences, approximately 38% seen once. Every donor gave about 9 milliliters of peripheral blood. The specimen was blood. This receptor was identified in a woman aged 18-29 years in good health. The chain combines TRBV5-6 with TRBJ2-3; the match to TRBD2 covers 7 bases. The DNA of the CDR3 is TGTGCCAGCAGCCGGGGGGAAGATACGCAGTATTTT. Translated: CASSRGEDTQYF.